The entry below gives a single T cell receptor beta chain sequence along with its context. This specimen belongs to a study of blood T cell repertoires in COVID-19. Study at large: PBMCs, B-cell-depleted T cells, or T cells were the source of the cDNA or gDNA that made up the material.

In the source study's methods: Reference gene primer amplification gave nucleated cell count estimates. TCRdb's copy holds only in-frame clones and misses some; the assay was immunoSEQ multiplex PCR. V, J and clone size are those of that table, while D and trimming were read from the DNA. Here the sample spans 85,000 to 90,000 clones, approximately 86% being singletons. Sample: peripheral blood. This sequence originates from a man older than 75 with active or convalescent COVID-19.

CDR3 DNA sequence: TGCGCCAGCAGGGAACAGGGAGCAACTAATGAAAAACTGTTTTTT. As protein: CASREQGATNEKLFF. The chain carries TRBV5-1 and TRBJ1-4; weak D call: TRBD1 (6 bases). CDR1 and CDR2 (germline): SGHRS, YFSETQ. The V gene lost 5 bases and the J gene lost 0 bases, with 11 bases spanning the gap. The CDR3 is made up of 15 amino acids. Looking up the rest from reference TRBV5-1 and TRBJ1-4 gives the full variable domain: KAGVTQTPRYLIKTRGQQVTLSCSPISGHRSVSWYQQTPGQGLQFLFEYFSETQRNKGNFPGRFSGRQFSNSRSEMNVSTLELGDSALYLCASREQGATNEKLFFGSGTQLSVL.